This T cell receptor beta chain appears in the sequencing data of a study of CD8 T cells in Susac syndrome. RNA was extracted with the RNeasy kit, and a quantity of 0.5 to 1 ug was reverse transcribed using random hexamers. TCRdb re-derived calls from the immunoSEQ multiplex PCR reads in MiXCR, one entry per CDR3 protein. The repertoire holds a few hundred thousand distinct CDR3 sequences, with nearly 97% as singletons. CD8+ and CD4+ T cells circulating in blood were sequenced for TCR beta. Treatment-naive patients with stable or active relapsing-remitting disease served as multiple sclerosis controls. The V gene lost 8 bases and the J gene lost 1 base, with 14 bases spanning the gap. This CDR3 is 13 amino acids long. Germline V gene sequence: CDR1 SQVTM, CDR2 ANQGSEA.

Sequencing used CD4+ T cells from PBMCs. V is TRBV29-1 and J is TRBJ1-1, with unresolved D. The TCR originated in a human donor with multiple sclerosis. The CDR3 bases are TGCAGCAGCGGACTGCTTGCGAACACTGAAGCTTTCTTT. It encodes CSSGLLANTEAFF.